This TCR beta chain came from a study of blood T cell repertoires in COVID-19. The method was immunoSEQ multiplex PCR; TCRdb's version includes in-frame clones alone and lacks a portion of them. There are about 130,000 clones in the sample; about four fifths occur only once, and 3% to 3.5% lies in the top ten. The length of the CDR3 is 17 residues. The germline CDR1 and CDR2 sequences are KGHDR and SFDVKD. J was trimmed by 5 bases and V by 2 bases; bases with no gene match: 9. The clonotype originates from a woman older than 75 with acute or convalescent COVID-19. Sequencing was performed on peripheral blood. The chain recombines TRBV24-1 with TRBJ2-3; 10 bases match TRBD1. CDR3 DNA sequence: TGTGCCACCAGTGATTCCACGCCGGGACAGGGGATAGATACGCAGTATTTT. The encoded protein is CATSDSTPGQGIDTQYF.